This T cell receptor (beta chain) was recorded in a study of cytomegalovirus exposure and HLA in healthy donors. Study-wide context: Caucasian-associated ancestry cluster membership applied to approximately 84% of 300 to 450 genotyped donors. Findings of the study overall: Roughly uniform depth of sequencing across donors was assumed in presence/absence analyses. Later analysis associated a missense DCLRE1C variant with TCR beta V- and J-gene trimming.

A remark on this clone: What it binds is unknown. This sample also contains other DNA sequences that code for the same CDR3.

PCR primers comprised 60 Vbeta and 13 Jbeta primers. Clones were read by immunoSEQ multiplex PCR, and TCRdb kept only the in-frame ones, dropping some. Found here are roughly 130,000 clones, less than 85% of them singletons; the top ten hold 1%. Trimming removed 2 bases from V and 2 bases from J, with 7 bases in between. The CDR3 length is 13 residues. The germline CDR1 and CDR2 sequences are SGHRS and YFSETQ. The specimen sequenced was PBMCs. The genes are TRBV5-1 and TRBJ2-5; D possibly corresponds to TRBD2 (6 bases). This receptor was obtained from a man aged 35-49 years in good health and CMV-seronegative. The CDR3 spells CASSFGGQETQYF. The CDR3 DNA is TGCGCCAGCAGCTTTGGGGGGCAAGAGACCCAGTACTTC.